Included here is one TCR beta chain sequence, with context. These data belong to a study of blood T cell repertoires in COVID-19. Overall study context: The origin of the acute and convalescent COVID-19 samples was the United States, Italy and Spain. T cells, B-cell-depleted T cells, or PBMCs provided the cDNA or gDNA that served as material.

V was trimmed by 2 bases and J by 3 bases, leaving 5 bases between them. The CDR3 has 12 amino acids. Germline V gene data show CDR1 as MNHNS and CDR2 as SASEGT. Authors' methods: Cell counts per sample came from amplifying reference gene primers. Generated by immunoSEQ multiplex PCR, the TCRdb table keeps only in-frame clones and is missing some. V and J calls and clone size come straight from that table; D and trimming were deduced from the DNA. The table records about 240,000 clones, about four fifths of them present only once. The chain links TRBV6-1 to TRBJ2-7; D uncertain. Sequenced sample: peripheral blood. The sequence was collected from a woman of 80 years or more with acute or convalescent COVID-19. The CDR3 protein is CASSELGYEQYF. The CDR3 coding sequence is TGTGCCAGCAGTGAACTCGGCTACGAGCAGTACTTC.